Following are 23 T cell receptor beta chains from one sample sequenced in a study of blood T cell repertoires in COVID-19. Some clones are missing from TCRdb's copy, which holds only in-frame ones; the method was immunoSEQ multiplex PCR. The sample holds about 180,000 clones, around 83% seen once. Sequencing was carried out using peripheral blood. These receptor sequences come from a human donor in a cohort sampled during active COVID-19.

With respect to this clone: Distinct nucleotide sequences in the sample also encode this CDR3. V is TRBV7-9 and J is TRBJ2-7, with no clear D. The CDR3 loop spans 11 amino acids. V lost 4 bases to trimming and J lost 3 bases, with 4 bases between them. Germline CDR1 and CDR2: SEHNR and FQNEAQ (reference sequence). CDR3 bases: TGTGCCAGCAGCTCGGTCTACGAGCAGTACTTC. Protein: CASSSVYEQYF.

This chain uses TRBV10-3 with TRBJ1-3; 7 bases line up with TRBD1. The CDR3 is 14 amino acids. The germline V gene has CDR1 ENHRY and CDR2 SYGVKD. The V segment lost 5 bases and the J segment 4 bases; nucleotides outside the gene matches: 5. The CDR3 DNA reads TGTGCCATCAGTCAGGGGGAATCCGGAAACACCATATATTTT. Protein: CAISQGESGNTIYF.

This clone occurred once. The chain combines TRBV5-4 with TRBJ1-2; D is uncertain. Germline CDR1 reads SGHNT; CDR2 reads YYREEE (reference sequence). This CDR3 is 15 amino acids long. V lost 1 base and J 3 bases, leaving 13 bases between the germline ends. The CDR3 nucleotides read TGTGCCAGCAGCTTGTATCGGGTACCGGACTATGGCTACACCTTC. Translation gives CASSLYRVPDYGYTF.

The CDR3: CASSPPTKPGATWDYEQYF. As DNA, the CDR3 is TGTGCCAGCAGTCCCCCAACCAAACCGGGAGCCACCTGGGACTACGAGCAGTACTTC. This rearrangement joins TRBV28 to TRBJ2-7; D perhaps matches TRBD2 (6 bases). V was trimmed by 5 bases and J by 3 bases, leaving 29 bases between them. This CDR3 region has 19 residues. Germline values: CDR1 MDHEN, CDR2 SYDVKM. Full variable domain (outside the CDR3, taken from reference TRBV28 and TRBJ2-7): DVKVTQSSRYLVKRTGEKVFLECVQDMDHENMFWYRQDPGLGLRLIYFSYDVKMKEKGDIPEGYSVSREKKERFSLILESASTNQTSMYLCASSPPTKPGATWDYEQYFGPGTRLTVT.

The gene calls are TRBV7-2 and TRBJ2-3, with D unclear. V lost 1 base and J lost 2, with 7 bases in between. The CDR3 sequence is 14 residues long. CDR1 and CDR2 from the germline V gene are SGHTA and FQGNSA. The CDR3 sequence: CASSLVHFTDTQYF. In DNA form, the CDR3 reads TGTGCCAGCAGCTTAGTCCATTTCACAGATACGCAGTATTTT.

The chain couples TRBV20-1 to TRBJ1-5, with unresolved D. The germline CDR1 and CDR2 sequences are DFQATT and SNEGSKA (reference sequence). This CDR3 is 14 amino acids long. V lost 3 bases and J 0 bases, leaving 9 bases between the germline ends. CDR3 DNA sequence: TGCAGTGCTAGTGGTCAAAATAGCAATCAGCCCCAGCATTTT. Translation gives CSASGQNSNQPQHF.

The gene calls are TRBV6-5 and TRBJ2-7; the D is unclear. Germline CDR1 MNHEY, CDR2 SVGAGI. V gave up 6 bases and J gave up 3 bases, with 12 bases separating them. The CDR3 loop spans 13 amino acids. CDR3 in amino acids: CASRVERVYEQYF. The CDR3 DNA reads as TGTGCCAGCAGGGTAGAACGGGTCTACGAGCAGTACTTC.

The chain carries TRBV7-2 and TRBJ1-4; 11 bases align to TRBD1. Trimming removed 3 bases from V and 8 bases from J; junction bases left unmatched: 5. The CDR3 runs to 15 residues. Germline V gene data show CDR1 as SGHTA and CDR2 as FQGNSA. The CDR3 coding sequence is TGTGCCAGCAGCTTTGGGACAGGGGGACAGGAAAAACTGTTTTTT. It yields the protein CASSFGTGGQEKLFF.

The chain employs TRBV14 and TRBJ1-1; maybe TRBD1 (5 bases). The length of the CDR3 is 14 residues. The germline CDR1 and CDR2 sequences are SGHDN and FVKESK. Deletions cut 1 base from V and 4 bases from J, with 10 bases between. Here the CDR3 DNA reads TGTGCCAGCAGCCAAGCCGGGGGATTCACTGAAGCTTTCTTT. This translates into CASSQAGGFTEAFF.

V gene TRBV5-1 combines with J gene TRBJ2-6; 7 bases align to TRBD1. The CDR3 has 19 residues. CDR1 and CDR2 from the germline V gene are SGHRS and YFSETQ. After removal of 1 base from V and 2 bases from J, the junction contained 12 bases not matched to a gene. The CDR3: CASSLIGRDRVPGANVLTF. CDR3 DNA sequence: TGCGCCAGCAGCTTGATCGGTCGTGACAGGGTTCCTGGGGCCAACGTCCTGACTTTC.

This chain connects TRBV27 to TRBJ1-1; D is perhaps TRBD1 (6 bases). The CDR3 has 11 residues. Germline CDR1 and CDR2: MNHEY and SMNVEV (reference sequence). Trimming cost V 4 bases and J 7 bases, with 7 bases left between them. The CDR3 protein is CASSWGLEAFF. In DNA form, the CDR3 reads TGTGCCAGCAGTTGGGGGCTTGAAGCTTTCTTT.

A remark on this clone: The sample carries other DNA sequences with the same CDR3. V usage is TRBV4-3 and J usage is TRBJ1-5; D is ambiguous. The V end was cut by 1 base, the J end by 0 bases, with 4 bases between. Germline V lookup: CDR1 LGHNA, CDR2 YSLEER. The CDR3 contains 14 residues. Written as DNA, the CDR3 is TGCGCCAGCAGCCAAGCTTATAGCAATCAGCCCCAGCATTTT. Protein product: CASSQAYSNQPQHF.

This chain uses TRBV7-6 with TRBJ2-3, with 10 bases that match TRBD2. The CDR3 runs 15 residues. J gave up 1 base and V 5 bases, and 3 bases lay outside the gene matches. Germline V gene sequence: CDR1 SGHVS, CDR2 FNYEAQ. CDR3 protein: CASSLGTSGTDTQYF. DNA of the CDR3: TGTGCCAGCAGCCTCGGGACTAGCGGCACAGATACGCAGTATTTT.

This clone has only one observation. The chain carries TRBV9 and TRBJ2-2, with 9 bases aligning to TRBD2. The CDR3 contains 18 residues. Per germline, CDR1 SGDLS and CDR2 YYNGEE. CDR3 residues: CPPRVGGGGGGNTGELFF. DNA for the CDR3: TGTCCCCCCCGCGTCGGCGGGGGGGGCGGGGGCAACACCGGGGAGCTGTTTTTT.

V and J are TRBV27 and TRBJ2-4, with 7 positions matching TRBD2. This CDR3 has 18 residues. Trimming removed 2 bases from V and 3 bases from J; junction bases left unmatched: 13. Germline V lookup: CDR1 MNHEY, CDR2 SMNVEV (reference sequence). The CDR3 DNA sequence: TGTGCCAGCAGTTTAAAGCCGATGGGACTATCAGGCAAAAACATTCAGTACTTC. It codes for CASSLKPMGLSGKNIQYF.

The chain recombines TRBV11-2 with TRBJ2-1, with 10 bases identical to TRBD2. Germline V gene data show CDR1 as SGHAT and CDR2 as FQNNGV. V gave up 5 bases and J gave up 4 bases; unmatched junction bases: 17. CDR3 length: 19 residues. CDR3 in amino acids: CASSTRTSGSGRGYNEQFF. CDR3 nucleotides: TGTGCCAGCAGCACCCGGACTAGCGGATCCGGCCGAGGTTACAATGAGCAGTTCTTC.

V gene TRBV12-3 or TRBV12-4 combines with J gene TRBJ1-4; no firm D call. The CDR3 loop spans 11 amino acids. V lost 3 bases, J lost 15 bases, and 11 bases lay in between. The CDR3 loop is CASSFQNMLFF. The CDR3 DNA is TGTGCCAGCAGTTTCCAGAATATGTTGTTTTTT.

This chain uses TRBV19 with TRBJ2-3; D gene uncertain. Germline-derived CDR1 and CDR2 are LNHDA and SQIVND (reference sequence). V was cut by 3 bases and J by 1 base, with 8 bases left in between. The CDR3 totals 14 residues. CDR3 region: CASSIPGRTDTQYF. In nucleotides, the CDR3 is TGTGCCAGTAGTATTCCGGGTCGCACAGATACGCAGTATTTT.

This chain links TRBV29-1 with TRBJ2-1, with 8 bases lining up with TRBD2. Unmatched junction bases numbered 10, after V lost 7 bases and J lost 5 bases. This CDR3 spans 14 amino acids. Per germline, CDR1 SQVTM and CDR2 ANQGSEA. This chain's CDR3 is CSGVGSSGHNEQFF. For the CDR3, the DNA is TGCAGCGGGGTGGGCTCTAGCGGGCACAATGAGCAGTTCTTC.

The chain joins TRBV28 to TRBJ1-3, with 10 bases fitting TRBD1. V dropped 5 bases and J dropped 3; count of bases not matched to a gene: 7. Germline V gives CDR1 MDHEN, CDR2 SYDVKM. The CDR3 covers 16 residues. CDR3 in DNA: TGTGCCAGCAGTCAATCCGGGACAGGGGTTGGAAACACCATATATTTT. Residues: CASSQSGTGVGNTIYF.

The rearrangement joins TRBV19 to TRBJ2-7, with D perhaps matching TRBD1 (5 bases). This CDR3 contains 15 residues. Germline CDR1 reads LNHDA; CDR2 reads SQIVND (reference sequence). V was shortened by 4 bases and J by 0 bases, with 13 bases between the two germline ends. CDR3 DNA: TGTGCCAGTAGTAACAGGCTGACCCGCTCCTACGAGCAGTACTTC. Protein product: CASSNRLTRSYEQYF.

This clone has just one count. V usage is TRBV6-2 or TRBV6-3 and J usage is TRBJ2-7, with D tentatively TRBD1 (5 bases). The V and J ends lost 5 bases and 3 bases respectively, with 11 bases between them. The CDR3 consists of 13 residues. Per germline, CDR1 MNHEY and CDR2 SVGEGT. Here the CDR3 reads CASSDGQGYEQYF. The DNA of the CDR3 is TGTGCCAGCAGTGATGGGCAGGGCTACGAGCAGTACTTC.

The CDR3 here is CASGKAGGRYEQYF. The CDR3 bases are TGTGCCAGCGGTAAAGCGGGAGGGCGATACGAGCAGTACTTC. The chain joins TRBV6-1 to TRBJ2-7; TRBD2 matches 10 bases. J lost 4 bases, V lost 8 bases, and 8 bases had no gene match. Germline V CDR1 and CDR2: MNHNS, SASEGT. The CDR3 loop spans 14 amino acids.